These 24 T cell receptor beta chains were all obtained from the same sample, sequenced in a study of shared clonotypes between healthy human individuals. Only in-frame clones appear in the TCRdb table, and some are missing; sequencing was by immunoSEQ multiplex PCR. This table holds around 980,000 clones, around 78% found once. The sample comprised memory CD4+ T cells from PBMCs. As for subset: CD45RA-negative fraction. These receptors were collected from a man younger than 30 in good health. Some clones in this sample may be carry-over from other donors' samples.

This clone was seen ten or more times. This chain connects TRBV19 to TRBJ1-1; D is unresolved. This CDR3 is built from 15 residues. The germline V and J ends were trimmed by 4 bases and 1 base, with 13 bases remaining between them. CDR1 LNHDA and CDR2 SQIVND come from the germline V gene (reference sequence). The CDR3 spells CASSTLGIGNTEAFF. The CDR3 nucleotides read TGTGCCAGTAGTACTCTAGGAATTGGGAACACTGAAGCTTTCTTT.

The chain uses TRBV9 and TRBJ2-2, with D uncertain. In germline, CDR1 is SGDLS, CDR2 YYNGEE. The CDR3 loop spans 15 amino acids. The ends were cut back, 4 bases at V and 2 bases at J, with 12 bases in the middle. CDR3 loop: CASSSRTRNTGELFF. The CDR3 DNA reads TGTGCCAGCAGCTCTCGGACCAGAAACACCGGGGAGCTGTTTTTT.

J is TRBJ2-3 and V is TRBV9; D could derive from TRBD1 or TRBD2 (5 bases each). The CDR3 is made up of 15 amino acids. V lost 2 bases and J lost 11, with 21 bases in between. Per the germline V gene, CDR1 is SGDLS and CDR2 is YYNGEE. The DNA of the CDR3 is TGTGCCAGCAGCGTCGCCGGGACCCGCTTGTTGGGGCAGTATTTT. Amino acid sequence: CASSVAGTRLLGQYF.

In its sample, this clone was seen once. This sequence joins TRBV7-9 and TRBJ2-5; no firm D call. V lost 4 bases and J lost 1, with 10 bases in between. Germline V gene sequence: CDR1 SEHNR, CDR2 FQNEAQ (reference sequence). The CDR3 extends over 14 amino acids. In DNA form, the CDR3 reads TGTGCCAGCAGCTCATGGCCAGTCCAAGAGACCCAGTACTTC. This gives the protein CASSSWPVQETQYF.

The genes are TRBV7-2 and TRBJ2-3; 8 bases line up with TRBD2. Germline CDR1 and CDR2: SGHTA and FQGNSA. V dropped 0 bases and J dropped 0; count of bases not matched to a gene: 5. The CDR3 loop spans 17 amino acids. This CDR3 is CASSLARGGRSTDTQYF. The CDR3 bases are TGTGCCAGCAGCTTAGCCCGGGGGGGCAGGAGCACAGATACGCAGTATTTT.

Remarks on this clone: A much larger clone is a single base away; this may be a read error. The CDR3 spells CASSPDSNQPQHF. DNA for the CDR3: TGTGCCAGCAGTCCGGATAGCAATCAGCCCCAGCATTTT. The chain recombines TRBV6-1 with TRBJ1-5, with D unclear. The CDR3 consists of 13 residues. The V end was cut by 5 bases, the J end by 0 bases, with 5 bases between. Germline-derived CDR1 and CDR2 are MNHNS and SASEGT.

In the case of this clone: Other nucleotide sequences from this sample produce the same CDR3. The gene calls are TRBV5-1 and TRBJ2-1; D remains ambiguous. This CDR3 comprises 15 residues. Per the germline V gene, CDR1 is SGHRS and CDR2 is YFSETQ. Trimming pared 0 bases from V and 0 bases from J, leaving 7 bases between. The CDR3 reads CASSLEGSSYNEQFF. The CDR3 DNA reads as TGCGCCAGCAGCTTGGAAGGCAGCTCCTACAATGAGCAGTTCTTC.

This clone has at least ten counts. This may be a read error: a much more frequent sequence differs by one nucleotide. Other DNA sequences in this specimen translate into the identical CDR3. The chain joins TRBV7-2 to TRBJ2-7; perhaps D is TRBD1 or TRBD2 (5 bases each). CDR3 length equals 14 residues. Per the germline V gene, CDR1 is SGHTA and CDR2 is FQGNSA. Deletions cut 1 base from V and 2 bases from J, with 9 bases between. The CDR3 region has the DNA TGTGCCAGCAGCTTAGGGGACGGCACCTACGAGCAGTACTTC. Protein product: CASSLGDGTYEQYF.

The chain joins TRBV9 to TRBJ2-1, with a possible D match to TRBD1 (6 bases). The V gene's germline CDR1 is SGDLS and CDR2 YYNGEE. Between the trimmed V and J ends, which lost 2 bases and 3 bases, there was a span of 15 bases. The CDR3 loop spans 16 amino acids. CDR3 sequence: CASSVTSGTHYNEQFF. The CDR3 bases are TGTGCCAGCAGCGTCACCTCCGGGACACACTACAATGAGCAGTTCTTC.

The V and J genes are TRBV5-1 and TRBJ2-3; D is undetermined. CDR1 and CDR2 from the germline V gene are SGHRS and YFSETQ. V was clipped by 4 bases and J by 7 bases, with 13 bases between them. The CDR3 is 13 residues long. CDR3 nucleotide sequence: TGCGCCAGCAGCCCTGAATCTATGAATACGCAGTATTTT. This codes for CASSPESMNTQYF.

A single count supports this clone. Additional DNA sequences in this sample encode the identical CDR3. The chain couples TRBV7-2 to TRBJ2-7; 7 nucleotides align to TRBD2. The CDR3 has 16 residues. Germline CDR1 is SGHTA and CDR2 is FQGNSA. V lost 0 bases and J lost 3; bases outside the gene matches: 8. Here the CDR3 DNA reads TGTGCCAGCAGCTTAGCACTAGCGTCAGGGAACTACGAGCAGTACTTC. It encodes CASSLALASGNYEQYF.

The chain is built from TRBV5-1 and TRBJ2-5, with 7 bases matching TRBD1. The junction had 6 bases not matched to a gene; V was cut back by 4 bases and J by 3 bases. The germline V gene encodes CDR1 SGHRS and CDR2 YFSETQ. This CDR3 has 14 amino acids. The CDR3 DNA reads TGCGCCAGCAGCCAAACAGGGACAGAAGAGACCCAGTACTTC. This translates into CASSQTGTEETQYF.

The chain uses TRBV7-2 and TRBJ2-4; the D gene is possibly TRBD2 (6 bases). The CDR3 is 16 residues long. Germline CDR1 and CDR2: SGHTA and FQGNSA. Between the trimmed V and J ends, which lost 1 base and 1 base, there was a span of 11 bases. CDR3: CASSLVGGRAKNIQYF. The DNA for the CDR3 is TGTGCCAGCAGCTTAGTAGGTGGGAGGGCCAAAAACATTCAGTACTTC.

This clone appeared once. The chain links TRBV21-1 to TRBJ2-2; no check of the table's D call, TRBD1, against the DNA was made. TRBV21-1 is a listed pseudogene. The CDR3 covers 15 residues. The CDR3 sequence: CASSRQGGYTGELFF. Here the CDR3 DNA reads TGTGCCAGCAGCAGACAGGGGGGGTACACCGGGGAGCTGTTTTTT.

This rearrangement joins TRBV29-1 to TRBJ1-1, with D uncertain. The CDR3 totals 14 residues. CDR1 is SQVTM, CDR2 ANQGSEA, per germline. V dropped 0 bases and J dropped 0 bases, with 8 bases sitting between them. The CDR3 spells CSVEEEYMNTEAFF. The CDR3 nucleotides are TGCAGCGTTGAAGAGGAGTACATGAACACTGAAGCTTTCTTT.

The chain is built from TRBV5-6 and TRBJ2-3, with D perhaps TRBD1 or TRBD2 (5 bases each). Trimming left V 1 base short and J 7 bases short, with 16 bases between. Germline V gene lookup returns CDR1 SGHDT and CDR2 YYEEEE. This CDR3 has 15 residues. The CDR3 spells CASSLSTLEGYTQYF. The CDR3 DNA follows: TGTGCCAGCAGCTTGAGCACCCTCGAGGGGTATACGCAGTATTTT.

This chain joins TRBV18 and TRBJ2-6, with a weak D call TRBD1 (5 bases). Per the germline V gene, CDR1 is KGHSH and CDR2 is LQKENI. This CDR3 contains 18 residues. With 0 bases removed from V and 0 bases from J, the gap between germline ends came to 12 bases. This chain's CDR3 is CASSPPDRKVSGANVLTF. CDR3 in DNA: TGTGCCAGCTCACCACCCGACAGAAAAGTCTCTGGGGCCAACGTCCTGACTTTC.

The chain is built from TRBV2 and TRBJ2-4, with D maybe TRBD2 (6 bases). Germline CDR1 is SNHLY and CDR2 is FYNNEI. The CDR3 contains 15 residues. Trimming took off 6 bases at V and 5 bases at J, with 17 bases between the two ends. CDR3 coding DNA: TGTGCCAGCAGATTATCCGCCGGGGGAGAAAACATTCAGTACTTC. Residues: CASRLSAGGENIQYF.

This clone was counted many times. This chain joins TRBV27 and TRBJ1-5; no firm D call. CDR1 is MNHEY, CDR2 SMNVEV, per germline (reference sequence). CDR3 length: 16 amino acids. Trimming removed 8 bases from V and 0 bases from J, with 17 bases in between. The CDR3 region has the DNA TGTGCCAGCGGTGCTCGGGGAACTTATAGCAATCAGCCCCAGCATTTT. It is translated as CASGARGTYSNQPQHF.

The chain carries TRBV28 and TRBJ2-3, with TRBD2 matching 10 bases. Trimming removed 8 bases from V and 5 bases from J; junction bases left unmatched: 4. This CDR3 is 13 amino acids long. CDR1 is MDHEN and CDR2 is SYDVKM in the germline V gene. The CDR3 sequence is CASLAGAVDTQYF. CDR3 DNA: TGTGCCAGCCTAGCGGGAGCAGTAGATACGCAGTATTTT.

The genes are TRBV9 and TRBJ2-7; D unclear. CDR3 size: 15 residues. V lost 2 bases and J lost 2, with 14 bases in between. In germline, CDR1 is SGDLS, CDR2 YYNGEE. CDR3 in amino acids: CASSVSAISPYEQYF. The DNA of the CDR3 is TGTGCCAGCAGCGTTTCGGCCATTAGCCCCTACGAGCAGTACTTC. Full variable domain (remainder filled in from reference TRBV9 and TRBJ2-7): DSGVTQTPKHLITATGQRVTLRCSPRSGDLSVYWYQQSLDQGLQFLIQYYNGEERAKGNILERFSAQQFPDLHSELNLSSLELGDSALYFCASSVSAISPYEQYFGPGTRLTVT.

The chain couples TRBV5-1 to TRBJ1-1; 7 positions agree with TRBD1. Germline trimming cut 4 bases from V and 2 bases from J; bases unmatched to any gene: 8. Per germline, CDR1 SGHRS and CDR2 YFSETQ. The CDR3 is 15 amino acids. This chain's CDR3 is CASSPGDSRNTEAFF. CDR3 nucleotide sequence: TGCGCCAGCAGCCCCGGGGACAGTCGTAACACTGAAGCTTTCTTT.

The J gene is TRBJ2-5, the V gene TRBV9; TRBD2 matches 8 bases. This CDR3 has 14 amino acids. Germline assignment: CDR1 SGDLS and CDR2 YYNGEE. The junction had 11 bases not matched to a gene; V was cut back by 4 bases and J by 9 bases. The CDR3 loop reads CASSPTSGPLAQYF. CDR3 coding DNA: TGTGCCAGCAGCCCTACTAGCGGACCTCTGGCCCAGTACTTC.

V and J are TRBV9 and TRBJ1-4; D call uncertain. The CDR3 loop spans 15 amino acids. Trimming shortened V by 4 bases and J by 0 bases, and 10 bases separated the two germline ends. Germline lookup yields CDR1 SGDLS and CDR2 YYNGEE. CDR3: CASSFRDTTNEKLFF. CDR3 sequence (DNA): TGTGCCAGCAGCTTTCGGGATACAACTAATGAAAAACTGTTTTTT.